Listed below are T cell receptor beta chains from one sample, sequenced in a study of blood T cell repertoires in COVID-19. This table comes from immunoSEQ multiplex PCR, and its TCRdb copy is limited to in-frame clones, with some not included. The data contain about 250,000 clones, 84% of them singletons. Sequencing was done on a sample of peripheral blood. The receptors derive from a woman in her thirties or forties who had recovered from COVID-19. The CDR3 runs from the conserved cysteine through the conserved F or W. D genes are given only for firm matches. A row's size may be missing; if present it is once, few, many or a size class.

cdr3_aa: CASSLSTGAAAYGYTF
cdr3_nt: TGTGCCAGCAGCTTATCCACAGGGGCCGCGGCCTATGGCTACACCTTC
v_call: TRBV11-2
j_call: TRBJ1-2
clone_size: -
d_call: TRBD1

cdr3_aa: CASSPLSDTQYF
cdr3_nt: TGTGCCAGCAGCCCCCTCTCCGATACGCAGTATTTT
v_call: TRBV6-2/TRBV6-3
j_call: TRBJ2-3
clone_size: -
d_call: -

cdr3_aa: CASSLSTAANTEAFF
cdr3_nt: TGCGCCAGCAGCTTGTCAACAGCCGCGAACACTGAAGCTTTCTTT
v_call: TRBV5-1
j_call: TRBJ1-1
clone_size: -
d_call: -

cdr3_aa: CASSFKQGARTGELFF
cdr3_nt: TGTGCCAGCAGCTTCAAACAGGGGGCAAGGACCGGGGAGCTGTTTTTT
v_call: TRBV5-4
j_call: TRBJ2-2
clone_size: -
d_call: TRBD1

cdr3_aa: CAWSSLGTGTEAFF
cdr3_nt: TGTGCCTGGAGTAGCCTCGGGACAGGCACTGAAGCTTTCTTT
v_call: TRBV30
j_call: TRBJ1-1
clone_size: -
d_call: TRBD1

cdr3_aa: CASSQDYYGYTF
cdr3_nt: TGCGCCAGCAGCCAGGACTACTATGGCTACACCTTC
v_call: TRBV4-1
j_call: TRBJ1-2
clone_size: -
d_call: -

cdr3_aa: CASLPGTGDGNYGYTF
cdr3_nt: TGTGCCAGCCTTCCCGGGACAGGGGACGGGAACTATGGCTACACCTTC
v_call: TRBV19
j_call: TRBJ1-2
clone_size: once
d_call: TRBD1

cdr3_aa: CASSLDRKLLGLAGNEQFF
cdr3_nt: TGTGCCAGCAGCTTAGATCGTAAGCTTCTCGGACTAGCGGGAAATGAGCAGTTCTTC
v_call: TRBV11-2
j_call: TRBJ2-1
clone_size: -
d_call: TRBD2

cdr3_aa: CASSLNQYQETQYF
cdr3_nt: TGTGCCAGCAGTCTCAACCAGTACCAAGAGACCCAGTACTTC
v_call: TRBV2
j_call: TRBJ2-5
clone_size: many
d_call: -

cdr3_aa: CASSPGQGAESPLHF
cdr3_nt: TGTGCCAGCAGCCCGGGACAGGGGGCGGAATCACCCCTCCACTTT
v_call: TRBV7-2
j_call: TRBJ1-6
clone_size: -
d_call: TRBD1

cdr3_aa: CASSYSGLPSETQYF
cdr3_nt: TGTGCCAGCAGTTACTCGGGACTCCCATCGGAGACCCAGTACTTC
v_call: TRBV6-5
j_call: TRBJ2-5
clone_size: -
d_call: -

cdr3_aa: CASSVQGVSDTQYF
cdr3_nt: TGTGCCAGCAGCGTACAGGGGGTTTCAGATACGCAGTATTTT
v_call: TRBV9
j_call: TRBJ2-3
clone_size: once
d_call: TRBD1

cdr3_aa: CASSPTGNEKLFF
cdr3_nt: TGTGCCAGCTCACCTACAGGAAATGAAAAACTGTTTTTT
v_call: TRBV18
j_call: TRBJ1-4
clone_size: -
d_call: -

cdr3_aa: CASSAGGKTYEQYF
cdr3_nt: TGTGCCAGTAGCGCAGGGGGAAAAACCTACGAGCAGTACTTC
v_call: TRBV19
j_call: TRBJ2-7
clone_size: -
d_call: TRBD1

cdr3_aa: CASSARATNEKLFF
cdr3_nt: TGTGCCAGCAGTGCGAGGGCAACTAATGAAAAACTGTTTTTT
v_call: TRBV2
j_call: TRBJ1-4
clone_size: -
d_call: -

cdr3_aa: CSVGAGNTEAFF
cdr3_nt: TGCAGCGTGGGCGCGGGGAACACTGAAGCTTTCTTT
v_call: TRBV29-1
j_call: TRBJ1-1
clone_size: -
d_call: -

cdr3_aa: CASLPNRATNYGYTF
cdr3_nt: TGTGCCAGCCTCCCCAACAGGGCTACTAACTATGGCTACACCTTC
v_call: TRBV6-5
j_call: TRBJ1-2
clone_size: -
d_call: -

cdr3_aa: CASSLASQGRTTDTQYF
cdr3_nt: TGTGCCAGCAGCTTAGCGAGCCAGGGCCGTACCACAGATACGCAGTATTTT
v_call: TRBV7-8
j_call: TRBJ2-3
clone_size: -
d_call: -

cdr3_aa: CASSHSGYSGANVLTF
cdr3_nt: TGTGCCAGCAGTCACTCAGGGTACTCTGGGGCCAACGTCCTGACTTTC
v_call: TRBV28
j_call: TRBJ2-6
clone_size: -
d_call: -

cdr3_aa: CASSSGQTTNEKLFF
cdr3_nt: TGTGCCAGCAGCTCGGGACAGACAACTAATGAAAAACTGTTTTTT
v_call: TRBV11-3
j_call: TRBJ1-4
clone_size: once
d_call: TRBD1

cdr3_aa: CASLPGQVAYEQYF
cdr3_nt: TGTGCCAGCCTCCCGGGACAGGTGGCCTACGAGCAGTACTTC
v_call: TRBV28
j_call: TRBJ2-7
clone_size: -
d_call: TRBD1

cdr3_aa: CASSVRPGVSNQPQHF
cdr3_nt: TGTGCCAGCAGTGTACGGCCGGGGGTTAGCAATCAGCCCCAGCATTTT
v_call: TRBV2
j_call: TRBJ1-5
clone_size: -
d_call: -

cdr3_aa: CASSQPGTEQNIQYF
cdr3_nt: TGCGCCAGCAGCCAACCGGGGACAGAGCAAAACATTCAGTACTTC
v_call: TRBV4-1
j_call: TRBJ2-4
clone_size: -
d_call: TRBD1

cdr3_aa: CASSLGNSAHYGYTF
cdr3_nt: TGTGCCAGCAGCTTGGGAAATAGCGCCCACTATGGCTACACCTTC
v_call: TRBV5-4
j_call: TRBJ1-2
clone_size: -
d_call: -

cdr3_aa: CASSLGTGANVLTF
cdr3_nt: TGTGCCAGCAGCTTAGGGACAGGGGCCAACGTCCTGACTTTC
v_call: TRBV5-5
j_call: TRBJ2-6
clone_size: -
d_call: -

cdr3_aa: CASSLVGTGRPDTQYF
cdr3_nt: TGTGCCAGCAGCTTAGTAGGGACAGGGAGGCCAGATACGCAGTATTTT
v_call: TRBV11-3
j_call: TRBJ2-3
clone_size: -
d_call: TRBD1

cdr3_aa: CASSLVKAIYEQYF
cdr3_nt: TGTGCCAGCAGCTTAGTAAAAGCCATCTACGAGCAGTACTTC
v_call: TRBV11-3
j_call: TRBJ2-7
clone_size: -
d_call: -

cdr3_aa: CATGWGVRETQYF
cdr3_nt: TGTGCCACCGGGTGGGGGGTCCGCGAGACCCAGTACTTC
v_call: TRBV24-1
j_call: TRBJ2-5
clone_size: -
d_call: -

cdr3_aa: CASSYRQDYGYTF
cdr3_nt: TGTGCCAGCAGCTACCGTCAGGACTATGGCTACACCTTC
v_call: TRBV11-3
j_call: TRBJ1-2
clone_size: few
d_call: -

cdr3_aa: CSASSGTGELNQPQHF
cdr3_nt: TGCAGTGCTAGTTCAGGAACAGGTGAACTCAATCAGCCCCAGCATTTT
v_call: TRBV20-1
j_call: TRBJ1-5
clone_size: -
d_call: -

cdr3_aa: CASSQKGQRKQYF
cdr3_nt: TGTGCCAGCAGCCAGAAGGGACAGAGAAAGCAGTACTTC
v_call: TRBV3-1/TRBV3-2
j_call: TRBJ2-7
clone_size: -
d_call: TRBD1

cdr3_aa: CASSQGMYRATEAFF
cdr3_nt: TGTGCCAGCAGCCAGGGGATGTACAGGGCTACTGAAGCTTTCTTT
v_call: TRBV7-2
j_call: TRBJ1-1
clone_size: -
d_call: -

cdr3_aa: CASSKGDGGTEAFF
cdr3_nt: TGCGCCAGCAGCAAGGGAGACGGTGGGACTGAAGCTTTCTTT
v_call: TRBV5-1
j_call: TRBJ1-1
clone_size: -
d_call: -

cdr3_aa: CASTKTDLSTQHF
cdr3_nt: TGTGCCAGTACTAAGACAGACTTAAGTACCCAGCATTTT
v_call: TRBV19
j_call: TRBJ1-5
clone_size: -
d_call: -

cdr3_aa: CSAGGYTEAFF
cdr3_nt: TGCAGTGCGGGGGGGTACACTGAAGCTTTCTTT
v_call: TRBV20-1
j_call: TRBJ1-1
clone_size: -
d_call: -

cdr3_aa: CASSPLRQGTTEAFF
cdr3_nt: TGTGCCAGCTCGCCCCTAAGACAGGGGACCACTGAAGCTTTCTTT
v_call: TRBV18
j_call: TRBJ1-1
clone_size: -
d_call: TRBD1

cdr3_aa: CASSSATVSSYEQYF
cdr3_nt: TGTGCCAGCAGCAGCGCGACAGTCAGCTCCTACGAGCAGTACTTC
v_call: TRBV21-1
j_call: TRBJ2-7
clone_size: -
d_call: -

cdr3_aa: CASRTGGSTDTQYF
cdr3_nt: TGTGCCAGCAGAACAGGGGGCAGCACAGATACGCAGTATTTT
v_call: TRBV6-5
j_call: TRBJ2-3
clone_size: -
d_call: TRBD1

cdr3_aa: CASSRRQGAAFF
cdr3_nt: TGTGCCAGTAGTAGAAGACAGGGGGCAGCTTTCTTT
v_call: TRBV19
j_call: TRBJ1-1
clone_size: -
d_call: TRBD1

cdr3_aa: CAWAGGTGAVNTIYF
cdr3_nt: TGTGCCTGGGCTGGCGGGACAGGGGCTGTAAACACCATATATTTT
v_call: TRBV30
j_call: TRBJ1-3
clone_size: -
d_call: TRBD1

cdr3_aa: CATSRETGSYNEQFF
cdr3_nt: TGTGCCACCAGCAGAGAAACAGGCTCCTACAATGAGCAGTTCTTC
v_call: TRBV15
j_call: TRBJ2-1
clone_size: -
d_call: -

cdr3_aa: CASRWTAGNTIYF
cdr3_nt: TGTGCCAGCAGGTGGACAGCAGGAAACACCATATATTTT
v_call: TRBV11-2
j_call: TRBJ1-3
clone_size: -
d_call: -

cdr3_aa: CASSLKLGGPSGTEAFF
cdr3_nt: TGTGCCAGCAGCTTAAAATTGGGGGGTCCATCGGGCACTGAAGCTTTCTTT
v_call: TRBV7-8
j_call: TRBJ1-1
clone_size: -
d_call: -

cdr3_aa: CAIRPGTYGNTIYF
cdr3_nt: TGTGCCATCAGACCCGGGACATACGGAAACACCATATATTTT
v_call: TRBV10-3
j_call: TRBJ1-3
clone_size: -
d_call: -

cdr3_aa: CASRSGQYETQYF
cdr3_nt: TGTGCCAGCAGATCTGGACAGTACGAGACCCAGTACTTC
v_call: TRBV11-3
j_call: TRBJ2-5
clone_size: -
d_call: -

cdr3_aa: CASSDSRGSGGYTF
cdr3_nt: TGTGCCAGCAGTGACTCGAGGGGGTCGGGTGGCTACACCTTC
v_call: TRBV6-4
j_call: TRBJ1-2
clone_size: -
d_call: -

cdr3_aa: CATSDNSNQPQHF
cdr3_nt: TGTGCCACCAGTGACAATAGCAATCAGCCCCAGCATTTT
v_call: TRBV24-1
j_call: TRBJ1-5
clone_size: -
d_call: -

cdr3_aa: CASSSPPIGQGLHEQYF
cdr3_nt: TGCGCCAGCAGCTCGCCCCCCATCGGACAGGGGTTACACGAGCAGTACTTC
v_call: TRBV5-1
j_call: TRBJ2-7
clone_size: -
d_call: TRBD1

cdr3_aa: CASSLGGLEGGETQYF
cdr3_nt: TGCGCCAGCAGCTTGGGAGGGCTAGAGGGTGGAGAGACCCAGTACTTC
v_call: TRBV5-1
j_call: TRBJ2-5
clone_size: -
d_call: -

cdr3_aa: CASSPRTGGAGSYEQYF
cdr3_nt: TGCGCCAGCAGCCCCAGGACAGGGGGCGCCGGATCCTACGAGCAGTACTTC
v_call: TRBV5-1
j_call: TRBJ2-7
clone_size: -
d_call: TRBD1

cdr3_aa: CASSLGRNTEAFF
cdr3_nt: TGTGCCAGCAGTTTGGGCAGGAACACTGAAGCTTTCTTT
v_call: TRBV27
j_call: TRBJ1-1
clone_size: -
d_call: -

cdr3_aa: CASGRGYYGYTF
cdr3_nt: TGTGCCAGCGGCAGGGGGTACTATGGCTACACCTTC
v_call: TRBV6-5
j_call: TRBJ1-2
clone_size: -
d_call: TRBD1

cdr3_aa: CASSLVPTGEQFF
cdr3_nt: TGTGCCAGCAGCTTGGTGCCCACCGGTGAGCAGTTCTTC
v_call: TRBV5-6
j_call: TRBJ2-1
clone_size: -
d_call: -

cdr3_aa: CASSLIQGLQSNEQFF
cdr3_nt: TGTGCCAGCAGCTTAATACAGGGTTTGCAGTCCAATGAGCAGTTCTTC
v_call: TRBV7-6
j_call: TRBJ2-1
clone_size: once
d_call: -

cdr3_aa: CASMPAGSTDTQYF
cdr3_nt: TGTGCCAGCATGCCCGCGGGGAGCACAGATACGCAGTATTTT
v_call: TRBV28
j_call: TRBJ2-3
clone_size: -
d_call: -

cdr3_aa: CASSFRQGPYEQYF
cdr3_nt: TGTGCCAGCAGTTTCCGACAGGGGCCCTACGAGCAGTACTTC
v_call: TRBV6-2/TRBV6-3
j_call: TRBJ2-7
clone_size: -
d_call: TRBD1

cdr3_aa: CASTLSGVNEQFF
cdr3_nt: TGCGCCAGCACCCTATCGGGGGTAAATGAGCAGTTCTTC
v_call: TRBV5-1
j_call: TRBJ2-1
clone_size: once
d_call: -